This entry lists 3 T cell receptor beta chains sequenced from one sample in a study of T cells in Graves' hyperthyroidism and ophthalmopathy. TCR beta CDR3 regions were amplified from RNA. With the HTBI primer set, the TCR CDR3 went through a first round of RT-PCR. MiXCR, run by TCRdb on the multiplex PCR reads, gives a single entry per CDR3 protein. This sample has about 500,000 distinct CDR3 sequences; 17% occur once, and the top ten carry roughly a sixth. The material sequenced was blood. All receptors derive from a woman aged 18-29 years with Graves' ophthalmopathy.

This clonotype came up many times. This chain links TRBV28 with TRBJ2-3; D is ambiguous. Looked up from germline, CDR1 is MDHEN and CDR2 is SYDVKM. Trimming cost V 3 bases and J 6 bases, with 10 bases left between them. This CDR3 is 13 amino acids long. The CDR3 nucleotides are TGTGCCAGCAGTTTTGCCCTGGCTGATACGCAGTATTTT. Translating gives CASSFALADTQYF.

CDR3 DNA: TGCGCCAGCAGCCAAGTGAAGGAGGGTAGACGTGAAGCTTTCTTT. The encoded protein is CASSQVKEGRREAFF. The rearrangement links TRBV4-1 to TRBJ1-1, with D unresolved. Trimming shortened V by 1 base and J by 7 bases, and 16 bases separated the two germline ends. This CDR3 has 15 residues. CDR1 is MGHRA, CDR2 YSYEKL, per germline.

The rearrangement joins TRBV4-1 to TRBJ1-5; D is undetermined. Germline CDR1 MGHRA, CDR2 YSYEKL. V shed 1 base and J shed 1 base, with 5 bases lying between them. This CDR3 region has 14 residues. Here the CDR3 DNA reads TGCGCCAGCAGCCAAGCATTGAGCAATCAGCCCCAGCATTTT. Translated, it gives CASSQALSNQPQHF.